The clone carrying this T cell receptor (delta chain) showed up just a few times. Its antigen is as yet unknown. Sequences come from RNA converted to cDNA by reverse transcription. Multiplex PCR used pooled V-gene forward primers and a constant-region reverse primer to amplify CDR3s. TCRdb reran clone calling via CATT on the multiplex PCR reads. Among approximately 58,000 delta-chain clones listed, about 14% were seen once. The data stem from a study of Vδ1+ human thymocytes. Findings and caveats of the study: Thymic TRG and TRD repertoires appeared highly polyclonal. The authors advised highly purified populations and single-cell validation.

The germline V gene has CDR1 TSWWSYY and CDR2 QGS. This CDR3 spans 25 amino acids. Trimming removed 2 bases from V and 3 bases from J; junction bases left unmatched: 34. Sequenced: Vdelta1+ gamma-delta thymocytes from the thymus. Described subset: FACS-sorted CD3+ TCRalphabeta- TCRVdelta1+ TCRVdelta2- thymocytes. This receptor was identified in a girl in the first two years of life who had congenital heart surgery. The rearrangement links TRDV1 to TRDJ1, with 9 bases lining up with TRDD3. The CDR3 region is CALGEGLPLSRVNWGTYLTADKLIF. The CDR3 region has the DNA TGTGCTCTTGGGGAAGGCCTTCCTTTGAGTAGGGTAAACTGGGGGACCTATCTAACAGCCGATAAACTCATCTTT.